This T cell receptor (beta chain) was captured in a study of T cell repertoires in ileal Crohn's disease. Study-level background: Median disease duration was about 7.9 years; 35% smoked at surgery.

Profiled with immunoSEQ multiplex PCR; TCRdb holds only in-frame clones, not every one. Of around 5,000 clones detected, roughly 80% appear once; the ten largest clones hold around 14%. V lost 0 bases to trimming and J lost 5 bases, with 13 bases between them. The CDR3 runs to 15 residues. CDR1 is SGHTA, CDR2 FQGTGA, per germline. Study-wide findings and caveats: All patients with clonality above 26.8% had endoscopic recurrence.

On this clone itself: The antigen remains undetermined.

The sequenced sample consisted of ileal tissue. The genes are TRBV7-3 and TRBJ2-5; perhaps TRBD1 as D (6 bases). This TCR was recovered from an adult with Crohn's disease. Here the CDR3 DNA reads TGTGCCAGCAGCTTAACCAGGGGCAGCCGCGAGACCCAGTACTTC. It translates to CASSLTRGSRETQYF.